What follows are 17 T cell receptor beta chains derived from one specimen sequenced in a study of T-cell reconstitution after alpha-beta-depleted transplantation in children. The library targeted TCRbeta and was prepared with unique molecular identifiers. Each CDR3 protein is one row after TCRdb ran MiXCR on the PCR reads. Of some 590,000 distinct CDR3 sequences listed, more than 9% are singletons. The starting material was PBMCs from the stem cell graft donor, obtained from the stem cell graft. Every receptor here comes from a human donor who donated a stem cell graft to a child with acute myeloid leukemia.

The sample holds a few counts of this clonotype. CDR3 coding DNA: TGTGCCAGCAGCTTGGGGCAGCGGGACAATCAGCCCCAGCATTTT. It specifies CASSLGQRDNQPQHF. The chain recombines TRBV5-6 with TRBJ1-5; D unclear. V was clipped by 0 bases and J by 3 bases, with 10 bases between them. Germline V lookup: CDR1 SGHDT, CDR2 YYEEEE. This CDR3 is 15 amino acids long. The entire variable domain, with the rest obtained from reference TRBV5-6 and TRBJ1-5, is as follows: DAGVTQSPTHLIKTRGQQVTLRCSPKSGHDTVSWYQQALGQGPQFIFQYYEEEERQRGNFPDRFSGHQFPNYSSELNVNALLLGDSALYLCASSLGQRDNQPQHFGDGTRLSIL.

This clonotype has a count of ten or more. The J gene is TRBJ2-1, the V gene TRBV6-5; 10 bases align to TRBD2. Germline CDR1 and CDR2: MNHEY and SVGAGI. CDR3 size: 17 residues. Trimming at V came to 7 bases and at J to 6 bases, leaving 15 bases not matched to a gene. CDR3 DNA sequence: TGTGCCAGCACCCAAAGGGGGAGGACTAGCGGTTCCAATGAGCAGTTCTTC. Its translation is CASTQRGRTSGSNEQFF.

This clonotype has at least ten counts. The rearrangement joins TRBV5-1 to TRBJ2-3; a possible D gene is TRBD2 (6 bases). This CDR3 contains 18 residues. The germline gives CDR1 SGHRS, CDR2 YFSETQ. V lost 4 bases, J lost 3 bases, and 24 bases lay in between. As DNA, the CDR3 is TGCGCCAGCAGCGCCGGGGGACGGTCAGGGAGTGTAACAGATACGCAGTATTTT. Its translation: CASSAGGRSGSVTDTQYF.

The table lists this clonotype with a few counts. The genes are TRBV7-3 and TRBJ2-3; D is unresolved. CDR3 size: 13 residues. The germline V gene encodes CDR1 SGHTA and CDR2 FQGTGA. V gave up 5 bases and J gave up 2 bases, with 8 bases separating them. CDR3 in DNA: TGTGCCAGCAGCGTACAGATCACAGATACGCAGTATTTT. This translates into CASSVQITDTQYF.

This clonotype was observed at least ten times. The rearrangement links TRBV7-3 to TRBJ1-1; D not certain. V was clipped by 1 base and J by 6 bases, with 12 bases between them. This CDR3 spans 14 amino acids. The V gene's germline CDR1 is SGHTA and CDR2 FQGTGA. CDR3 DNA sequence: TGTGCCAGCAGCTTAAGCGGTGAATGGGCTGAAGCTTTCTTT. Translating it yields CASSLSGEWAEAFF.

The V gene is TRBV7-2, the J gene TRBJ1-2, with a tentative D call TRBD1 (6 bases). V shed 3 bases and J shed 0 bases, with 17 bases lying between them. The germline V gene has CDR1 SGHTA and CDR2 FQGNSA. There are 17 residues in the CDR3. CDR3 in DNA: TGTGCCAGCAGCTTCCCACAGGGAGGAGAAGCTAACTATGGCTACACCTTC. Protein sequence: CASSFPQGGEANYGYTF. Complete variable domain (other parts from reference TRBV7-2 and TRBJ1-2): GAGVSQSPSNKVTEKGKDVELRCDPISGHTALYWYRQSLGQGLEFLIYFQGNSAPDKSGLPSDRFSAERTGGSVSTLTIQRTQQEDSAVYLCASSFPQGGEANYGYTFGSGTRLTVV.

This clonotype appeared many times. The chain joins TRBV6-1 to TRBJ2-7; 12 bases are a match to TRBD2. This CDR3 has 14 amino acids. CDR1 is MNHNS and CDR2 is SASEGT in the germline V gene. The trim removed 6 bases at V and 5 bases at J, leaving 5 bases unmatched. The CDR3 spells CASRRLAGVHEQYF. The CDR3 coding sequence is TGTGCCAGCAGACGACTAGCGGGAGTTCACGAGCAGTACTTC.

The chain combines TRBV6-5 with TRBJ2-7, with 11 bases matching TRBD2. Germline trimming cut 2 bases from V and 5 bases from J; bases unmatched to any gene: 8. This CDR3 is 16 amino acids long. Germline CDR1 reads MNHEY; CDR2 reads SVGAGI. The CDR3 coding sequence is TGTGCCAGCAGTTACCCCCTCACTAGCGGGAGCAACGAGCAGTACTTC. Its protein product is CASSYPLTSGSNEQYF.

The chain joins TRBV28 to TRBJ1-5; possible D gene TRBD1, 6 bases. The ends were cut back, 1 base at V and 4 bases at J, with 11 bases in the middle. Germline CDR1 and CDR2: MDHEN and SYDVKM. CDR3 size: 15 residues. CDR3 residues: CASSLLRQDNQPQHF. CDR3 in DNA: TGTGCCAGCAGTTTATTAAGACAGGATAATCAGCCCCAGCATTTT.

This clonotype was observed a handful of times. The J gene is TRBJ2-3, the V gene TRBV14; D unresolved. The CDR3 is made up of 13 amino acids. Trimming left V 1 base short and J 8 bases short, with 10 bases between. CDR1 SGHDN and CDR2 FVKESK come from the germline V gene. DNA for the CDR3: TGTGCCAGCAGCCAAGCGGAACTATCTACGCAGTATTTT. Translated, it gives CASSQAELSTQYF.

This clonotype occurred many times. The chain couples TRBV20-1 to TRBJ2-1, with 7 bases fitting TRBD2. Germline CDR1 DFQATT, CDR2 SNEGSKA (reference sequence). V shed 3 bases and J 10 bases; nucleotides not matched to a gene: 9. This CDR3 has 13 residues. CDR3 in DNA: TGCAGTGCTAGTAGGCTTGGGGGGGAAGAGCAGTTCTTC. Amino acid sequence: CSASRLGGEEQFF.

This clonotype came up once. The junction shows a germline mismatch at one end, possibly a read error. V is TRBV3-1 and J is TRBJ2-7; D may be TRBD1 (6 bases). Germline V gene sequence: CDR1 LGHDT, CDR2 YNNKEL (reference sequence). The CDR3 has 12 residues. The CDR3 is CASSQDIRGTEF. The CDR3 DNA reads as TGTGCCAGCAGCCAAGATATAAGGGGGACGGAATTC.

This clonotype was detected ten times or more. The chain has TRBV20-1 and TRBJ2-7; D uncertain. Germline-derived CDR1 and CDR2 are DFQATT and SNEGSKA (reference sequence). Trimming pared 0 bases from V and 0 bases from J, leaving 15 bases between. The length of the CDR3 is 16 residues. CDR3 DNA sequence: TGCAGTGCTAGAGATCGCCAGCAATTGAGCTCCTACGAGCAGTACTTC. Its translation: CSARDRQQLSSYEQYF.

The chain links TRBV11-2 to TRBJ2-7, with 8 bases identical to TRBD2. The germline V gene encodes CDR1 SGHAT and CDR2 FQNNGV. With 6 bases clipped from V and 6 bases from J, the junction kept 10 bases outside the gene matches. This CDR3 is 14 amino acids long. In DNA, the CDR3 is TGTGCCAGCAGGGAGAGGGGACTAGGAGGCGAGCAGTACTTC. Amino acid sequence: CASRERGLGGEQYF.

V gene TRBV24-1 combines with J gene TRBJ2-7; D uncertain. The V end lost 4 bases, the J end lost 2 bases, and 8 bases lay between the germline ends. The germline CDR1 and CDR2 sequences are KGHDR and SFDVKD. The CDR3 is 13 amino acids. The CDR3 region has the DNA TGTGCCACCAGTGAGGCAGACACCTACGAGCAGTACTTC. Translating gives CATSEADTYEQYF.

This clonotype was counted a few times. V gene TRBV7-9 combines with J gene TRBJ2-5; TRBD2 matches 9 bases. The CDR3 is made up of 15 amino acids. CDR1 and CDR2 (germline): SEHNR, FQNEAQ (reference sequence). V was clipped by 4 bases and J by 6 bases; unmatched bases: 9. CDR3 region: CASSSVAGDHKTQYF. CDR3 coding DNA: TGTGCCAGCAGCTCCGTAGCGGGGGACCATAAGACCCAGTACTTC.

This chain links TRBV15 with TRBJ1-5; perhaps TRBD1 as D (5 bases). CDR1 and CDR2 (germline): LNHNV, YYDKDF (reference sequence). CDR3 length equals 15 residues. V was cut by 3 bases and J by 8 bases, with 17 bases left in between. CDR3 protein: CATSSRDPKSEPQHF. The CDR3, as DNA: TGTGCCACCAGCAGCAGGGATCCCAAATCAGAGCCCCAGCATTTT. Combining the CDR3 with reference TRBV15 and TRBJ1-5 gives the whole variable domain DAMVIQNPRYQVTQFGKPVTLSCSQTLNHNVMYWYQQKSSQAPKLLFHYYDKDFNNEADTPDNFQSRRPNTSFCFLDIRSPGLGDTAMYLCATSSRDPKSEPQHFGDGTRLSIL.